The sample holds a few counts of the clone carrying this TCR beta chain. The target antigen is unknown. The ends lost 0 bases at V and 3 bases at J; junction bases unmatched: 2. Looked up from germline, CDR1 is MNHEY and CDR2 is SVGAGI. This CDR3 has 15 amino acids. The data were taken from a study of T-cell memory formation after mild COVID-19. Study-level information: TCR clusters largely stayed donor specific. General observations from the study: Day 37-peaking second-wave clones had unconfirmed SARS-CoV-2 specificity. Contracting CD4+ clones were located mainly in CM and EM, and CD8+ clones in EMRA. The finding that pre-infection memory included some responding clones suggested that cross-reactive memory joined.

TCRdb processed the 5' RACE reads anew with MiXCR; each CDR3 protein has one entry. The sample consists of about 340,000 distinct CDR3 sequences, less than 20% of them appearing once. Sequencing input: PBMCs or a T cell subset sorted from them (not recorded which). The chain recombines TRBV6-5 with TRBJ2-3; 8 bases align to TRBD2. The sequence came from a man aged 18 to 30 who had mild COVID-19 (a few samples of this study predate the infection). Cell type and time point are not known. This CDR3 reads CASSYSGGGTDTQYF. The CDR3, as DNA: TGTGCCAGCAGTTACTCGGGCGGGGGGACAGATACGCAGTATTTT.